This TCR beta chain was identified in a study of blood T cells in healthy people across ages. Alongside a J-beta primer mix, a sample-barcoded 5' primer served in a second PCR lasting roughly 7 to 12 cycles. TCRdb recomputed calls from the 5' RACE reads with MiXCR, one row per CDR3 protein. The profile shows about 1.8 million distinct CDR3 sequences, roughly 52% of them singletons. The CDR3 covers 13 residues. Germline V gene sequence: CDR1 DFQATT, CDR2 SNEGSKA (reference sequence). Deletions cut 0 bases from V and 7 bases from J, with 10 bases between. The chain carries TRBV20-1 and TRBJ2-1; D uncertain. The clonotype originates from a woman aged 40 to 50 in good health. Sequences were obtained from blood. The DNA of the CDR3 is TGCAGTGCTAGAGATCCTGGAACGAATGAGCAGTTCTTC. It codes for CSARDPGTNEQFF.